This TCR beta chain was identified during a study of cytomegalovirus exposure and HLA in healthy donors. This clone came up once. The PCR used 60 Vbeta and 13 Jbeta primers. Only in-frame clones appear in the TCRdb table, and some are missing; sequencing was by immunoSEQ multiplex PCR. The table lists under 250,000 clones, roughly 88% of them singletons. The sample consisted of PBMCs. The receptor was derived from a boy aged 2 to 9 in good health and CMV-seronegative.

CDR3 sequence reads: CASSIHRGNQPQHF. DNA of the CDR3: TGTGCCAGTAGTATACACCGAGGCAATCAGCCCCAGCATTTT. V usage is TRBV19 and J usage is TRBJ1-5; the D is unclear. Germline lookup yields CDR1 LNHDA and CDR2 SQIVND (reference sequence). The CDR3 totals 14 residues. V lost 2 bases and J 2 bases, leaving 7 bases between the germline ends.